This is a list of T cell receptor beta chains from one sample in a study of blood T cell repertoires in COVID-19. The method was immunoSEQ multiplex PCR; TCRdb's version includes in-frame clones alone and lacks a portion of them. This sample carries about 170,000 clones, around 86% of them seen once, and the ten largest clones take over 2%. The sequencing input was peripheral blood. These receptors were obtained from a woman older than 75 with COVID-19, enrolled during active disease. CDR3s include the opening cysteine and the closing phenylalanine or tryptophan. The D gene is left open where the match is weak. A clone size is listed for some rows: how often the clone was seen (once, few, many), or a class if it is expanded.

j_gene | v_gene | abundance | d_gene | CDR3aa | CDR3nt
TRBJ1-6 | TRBV5-4 | NA | NA | CASSLVGLSNSPLHF | TGTGCCAGCAGCTTGGTGGGGCTGAGTAATTCACCCCTCCACTTT
TRBJ1-6 | TRBV5-1 | NA | NA | CASSSGLFDNSPLHF | TGCGCCAGCAGCTCAGGGTTATTCGATAATTCACCCCTCCACTTT
TRBJ1-5 | TRBV24-1 | NA | NA | CATSVPGQPQHF | TGTGCCACCAGCGTGCCGGGTCAGCCCCAGCATTTT
TRBJ2-3 | TRBV6-2/TRBV6-3 | NA | TRBD2 | CASSYSGSGRGTDTQYF | TGTGCCAGCAGTTACTCGGGTAGCGGGAGAGGTACAGATACGCAGTATTTT
TRBJ1-4 | TRBV5-1 | NA | NA | CASSLGLEVGNEKLFF | TGCGCCAGCAGCTTGGGGCTTGAGGTGGGTAATGAAAAACTGTTTTTT
TRBJ2-1 | TRBV7-9 | NA | NA | CASSNPSVHEQFF | TGTGCCAGCAGCAACCCTAGCGTGCATGAGCAGTTCTTC
TRBJ1-4 | TRBV5-1 | NA | NA | CASSLELNEKLFF | TGCGCCAGCAGCTTGGAACTTAATGAAAAACTGTTTTTT
TRBJ1-2 | TRBV2 | NA | TRBD1 | CASSVPGQGTVNYGYTF | TGTGCCAGCAGTGTCCCGGGACAGGGAACGGTTAACTATGGCTACACCTTC
TRBJ1-4 | TRBV5-8 | NA | TRBD1 | CASSLYAGGNEKLFF | TGTGCCAGCAGCTTGTACGCAGGGGGGAATGAAAAACTGTTTTTT
TRBJ2-5 | TRBV5-1 | NA | TRBD2 | CASSLGLAGGSGETQYF | TGCGCCAGCAGCTTAGGGCTAGCGGGAGGTTCGGGGGAGACCCAGTACTTC
TRBJ2-2 | TRBV7-7 | many | TRBD2 | CASSPRTSGSPGELFF | TGTGCTAGCAGCCCACGGACTAGCGGGAGTCCCGGGGAGCTGTTTTTT
TRBJ1-2 | TRBV5-5 | NA | NA | CASSLGRGGSGYTF | TGTGCCAGCAGCCTTGGGCGCGGGGGAAGTGGCTACACCTTC
TRBJ1-6 | TRBV19 | NA | TRBD1 | CASMDRAAGVGSPLHF | TGTGCCAGTATGGACAGGGCAGCAGGGGTTGGCTCACCCCTCCACTTT
TRBJ2-1 | TRBV7-3 | NA | TRBD1 | CASSLQGATYNEQFF | TGTGCCAGCAGCTTACAGGGGGCTACCTACAATGAGCAGTTCTTC
TRBJ2-7 | TRBV10-2 | once | TRBD1 | CASRGGQGASYEQYF | TGCGCCAGCAGGGGTGGACAGGGGGCCTCCTACGAGCAGTACTTC
TRBJ2-7 | TRBV5-1 | NA | TRBD1 | CASSWDSSYEQYF | TGCGCCAGCAGCTGGGACAGCTCCTACGAGCAGTACTTC
TRBJ2-3 | TRBV5-1 | NA | TRBD1 | CASSRTGQGSDTQYF | TGCGCCAGCAGCCGAACGGGACAGGGGTCAGATACGCAGTATTTT
TRBJ1-4 | TRBV5-1 | once | NA | CASSLAGMATNEKLFF | TGCGCCAGCAGCTTGGCGGGGATGGCTACTAATGAAAAACTGTTTTTT
TRBJ2-3 | TRBV5-1 | NA | TRBD2 | CASSWTSGSVDTQYF | TGCGCCAGCAGCTGGACTAGCGGGAGTGTCGATACGCAGTATTTT
TRBJ2-3 | TRBV7-8 | NA | NA | CASSSRGKDTQYF | TGTGCCAGCAGTTCTCGGGGGAAAGATACGCAGTATTTT
TRBJ1-2 | TRBV4-3 | NA | NA | CASSQDMQANYGYTF | TGCGCCAGCAGCCAAGATATGCAGGCGAACTATGGCTACACCTTC
TRBJ2-1 | TRBV7-2 | NA | TRBD1 | CASSSGGQGVQSEQFF | TGTGCCAGCAGCTCCGGCGGACAGGGGGTACAAAGTGAGCAGTTCTTC
TRBJ2-1 | TRBV7-2 | NA | TRBD2 | CASSPKSGRAGYNEQFF | TGTGCCAGCAGCCCCAAAAGCGGGAGGGCAGGCTACAATGAGCAGTTCTTC
TRBJ1-4 | TRBV10-3 | NA | TRBD1 | CAIRGTGEGEKLFF | TGTGCCATCAGGGGGACAGGGGAGGGTGAAAAACTGTTTTTT
TRBJ2-1 | TRBV19 | NA | TRBD2 | CATSRAGTSSAEQFF | TGTGCCACCTCCAGAGCCGGGACTAGCTCCGCTGAGCAGTTCTTC
TRBJ2-3 | TRBV4-3 | NA | NA | CASSQEHPDTQYF | TGCGCCAGCAGCCAAGAACACCCCGATACGCAGTATTTT
TRBJ1-2 | TRBV5-6 | NA | NA | CASSSDRIGYTF | TGTGCCAGCAGCTCGGACAGAATTGGCTACACCTTC
TRBJ2-7 | TRBV7-9 | NA | NA | CASSRPSDGDEQYF | TGTGCCAGCAGCCGCCCTAGTGATGGAGACGAGCAGTACTTC
TRBJ1-1 | TRBV5-1 | NA | TRBD1 | CASSYPTGANTEAFF | TGCGCCAGCAGCTACCCGACAGGGGCGAACACTGAAGCTTTCTTT
TRBJ1-2 | TRBV20-1 | few | NA | CSASLPRQATYGYTF | TGCAGTGCTAGTCTCCCAAGACAGGCCACTTATGGCTACACCTTC
TRBJ2-1 | TRBV7-2 | NA | TRBD2 | CASSRGASGSLMGYNEQFF | TGTGCCAGCAGCCGGGGGGCGAGCGGGAGCTTGATGGGTTACAATGAGCAGTTCTTC
TRBJ2-5 | TRBV19 | once | NA | CASSTGGTDQETQYF | TGTGCCAGTAGTACAGGGGGGACAGATCAAGAGACCCAGTACTTC
TRBJ1-4 | TRBV29-1 | NA | NA | CSVQPGTTNEKLFF | TGCAGCGTTCAGCCAGGAACAACTAATGAAAAACTGTTTTTT
TRBJ1-2 | TRBV14 | NA | NA | CASSRLSTANYGYTF | TGTGCCAGCAGCCGCTTGTCAACAGCAAACTATGGCTACACCTTC
TRBJ2-7 | TRBV19 | NA | NA | CASSPKQGISYEQYF | TGTGCCAGTAGTCCCAAACAGGGTATCTCCTACGAGCAGTACTTC
TRBJ1-6 | TRBV6-5 | NA | NA | CASSYSREGRSPLHF | TGTGCCAGCAGTTACTCGAGGGAGGGGAGATCACCCCTCCACTTT
TRBJ1-2 | TRBV19 | NA | TRBD1 | CASSVGTGQFGYTF | TGTGCCAGTAGTGTTGGGACAGGGCAATTCGGCTACACCTTC
TRBJ1-1 | TRBV19 | NA | NA | CASSIAGAVVTEAFF | TGTGCCAGTAGTATAGCTGGGGCGGTGGTCACTGAAGCTTTCTTT
TRBJ1-1 | TRBV29-1 | NA | TRBD1 | CSVRTGLNTEAFF | TGCAGCGTGCGGACAGGATTGAACACTGAAGCTTTCTTT
TRBJ1-6 | TRBV3-1/TRBV3-2 | NA | TRBD1 | CASSRPTGAHNSPLHF | TGTGCCAGCAGCCGCCCAACAGGGGCCCATAATTCACCCCTCCACTTT
TRBJ2-7 | TRBV27 | NA | NA | CASSLSGVSYEQYF | TGTGCCAGCAGTTTATCAGGGGTAAGCTACGAGCAGTACTTC
TRBJ2-7 | TRBV27 | NA | TRBD2 | CASSSGLAGREQYF | TGTGCCAGCAGTTCGGGACTAGCGGGAAGGGAGCAGTACTTC
TRBJ1-1 | TRBV6-4 | NA | NA | CASSMTMDSEAFF | TGTGCCAGCAGTATGACGATGGACAGTGAAGCTTTCTTT
TRBJ1-2 | TRBV4-1 | NA | NA | CASNPGEQANYGYTF | TGCGCCAGCAATCCAGGGGAACAAGCTAACTATGGCTACACCTTC
TRBJ1-2 | TRBV7-3 | NA | TRBD1 | CASRPRDSLLYGYTF | TGTGCCAGCAGACCCCGGGACAGCCTTCTTTATGGCTACACCTTC
TRBJ2-2 | TRBV28 | NA | NA | CASSPQGYGGELFF | TGTGCCAGCAGTCCGCAGGGTTACGGGGGGGAGCTGTTTTTT
TRBJ2-3 | TRBV5-1 | NA | TRBD2 | CASRTDLAGLFTQYF | TGCGCCAGCCGTACGGACCTAGCGGGGCTTTTTACGCAGTATTTT
TRBJ2-5 | TRBV20-1 | NA | NA | CSPKPQETQYF | TGCAGTCCAAAGCCTCAAGAGACCCAGTACTTC